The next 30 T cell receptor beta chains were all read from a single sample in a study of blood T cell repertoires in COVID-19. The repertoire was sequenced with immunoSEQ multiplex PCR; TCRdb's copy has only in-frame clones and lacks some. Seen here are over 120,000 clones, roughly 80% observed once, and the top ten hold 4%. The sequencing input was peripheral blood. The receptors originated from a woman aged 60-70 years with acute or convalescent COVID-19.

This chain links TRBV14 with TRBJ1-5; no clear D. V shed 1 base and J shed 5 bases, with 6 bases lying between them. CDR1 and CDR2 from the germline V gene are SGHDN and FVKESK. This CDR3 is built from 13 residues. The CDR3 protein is CASSQGPDQPQHF. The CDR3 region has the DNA TGTGCCAGCAGCCAAGGTCCGGATCAGCCCCAGCATTTT.

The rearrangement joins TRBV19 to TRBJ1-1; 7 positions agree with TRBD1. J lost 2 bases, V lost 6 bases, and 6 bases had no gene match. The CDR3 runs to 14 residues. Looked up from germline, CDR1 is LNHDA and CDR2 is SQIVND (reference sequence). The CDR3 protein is CASSRDRVNTEAFF. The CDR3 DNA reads TGTGCCAGTAGCCGGGACAGAGTTAACACTGAAGCTTTCTTT.

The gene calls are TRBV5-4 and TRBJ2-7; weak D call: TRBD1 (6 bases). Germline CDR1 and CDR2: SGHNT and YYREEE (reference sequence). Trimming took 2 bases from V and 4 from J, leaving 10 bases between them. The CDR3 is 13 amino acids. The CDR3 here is CASSLQGQYEQYF. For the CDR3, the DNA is TGTGCCAGCAGCTTACAGGGTCAGTACGAGCAGTACTTC.

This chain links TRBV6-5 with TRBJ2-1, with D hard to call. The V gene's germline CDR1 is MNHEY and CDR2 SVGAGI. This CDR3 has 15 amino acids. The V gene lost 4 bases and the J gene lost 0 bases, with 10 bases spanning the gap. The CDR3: CASSSRLISYNEQFF. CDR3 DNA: TGTGCCAGCAGTTCCAGACTGATCTCCTACAATGAGCAGTTCTTC.

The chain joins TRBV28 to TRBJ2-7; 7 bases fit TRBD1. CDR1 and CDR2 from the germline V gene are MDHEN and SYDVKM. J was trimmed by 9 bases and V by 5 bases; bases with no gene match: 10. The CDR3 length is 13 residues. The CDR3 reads CASSIEGARGQYF. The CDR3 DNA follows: TGTGCCAGCAGTATTGAGGGGGCGCGTGGGCAGTACTTC.

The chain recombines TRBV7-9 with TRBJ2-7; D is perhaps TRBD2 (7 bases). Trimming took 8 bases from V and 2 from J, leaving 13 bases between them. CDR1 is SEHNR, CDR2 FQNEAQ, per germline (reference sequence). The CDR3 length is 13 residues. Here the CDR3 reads CASGGGRAYEQYF. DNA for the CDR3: TGTGCCAGCGGGGGGGGCAGGGCCTACGAGCAGTACTTC.

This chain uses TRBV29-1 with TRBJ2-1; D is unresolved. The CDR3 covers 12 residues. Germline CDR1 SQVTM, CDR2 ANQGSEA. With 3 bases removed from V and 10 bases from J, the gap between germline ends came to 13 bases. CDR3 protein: CSVDFIGREQFF. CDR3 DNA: TGCAGCGTTGACTTTATTGGCAGGGAGCAGTTCTTC.

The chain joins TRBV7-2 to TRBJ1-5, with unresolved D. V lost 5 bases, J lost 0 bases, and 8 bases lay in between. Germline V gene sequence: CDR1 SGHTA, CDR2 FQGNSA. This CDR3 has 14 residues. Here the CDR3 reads CASSPVFSNQPQHF. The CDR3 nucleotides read TGTGCCAGCAGCCCAGTATTTAGCAATCAGCCCCAGCATTTT.

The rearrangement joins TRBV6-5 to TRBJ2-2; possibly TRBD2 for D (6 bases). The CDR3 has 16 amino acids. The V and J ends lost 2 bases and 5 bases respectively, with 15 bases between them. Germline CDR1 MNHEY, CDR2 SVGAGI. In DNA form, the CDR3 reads TGTGCCAGCAGTTACAACGGCAGGGCGGGAACCGGGGAGCTGTTTTTT. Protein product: CASSYNGRAGTGELFF.

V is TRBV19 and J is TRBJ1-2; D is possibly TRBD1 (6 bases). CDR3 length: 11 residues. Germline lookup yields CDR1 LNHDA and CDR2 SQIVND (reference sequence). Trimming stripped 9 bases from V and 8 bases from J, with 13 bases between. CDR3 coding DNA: TGTGCCAGCAGGGGTCTATGGGGCTACACCTTC. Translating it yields CASRGLWGYTF.

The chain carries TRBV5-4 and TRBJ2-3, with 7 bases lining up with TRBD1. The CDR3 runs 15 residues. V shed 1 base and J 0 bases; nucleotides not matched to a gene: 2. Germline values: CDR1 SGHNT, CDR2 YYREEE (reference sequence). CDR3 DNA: TGTGCCAGCAGCTTGACAGGGGCCAGCACAGATACGCAGTATTTT. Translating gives CASSLTGASTDTQYF.

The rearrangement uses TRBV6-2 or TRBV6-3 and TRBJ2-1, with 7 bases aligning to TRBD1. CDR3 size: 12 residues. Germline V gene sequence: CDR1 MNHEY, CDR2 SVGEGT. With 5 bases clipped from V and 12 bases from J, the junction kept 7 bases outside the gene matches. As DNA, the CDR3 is TGTGCCAGCAGTCGACAGGGCTGGGGGCAGTTCTTC. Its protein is CASSRQGWGQFF.

CDR3 amino acids: CASSLAGLAGGGGQFF. CDR3 sequence (DNA): TGTGCCAGCAGCTTAGCGGGACTAGCGGGAGGGGGTGGGCAGTTCTTC. This chain uses TRBV7-2 with TRBJ2-1; 16 bases map to TRBD2. J gave up 12 bases and V 0 bases, and 5 bases lay outside the gene matches. The germline gives CDR1 SGHTA, CDR2 FQGNSA. The CDR3 has 16 residues.

As DNA, the CDR3 is TGTGCCACGACCGGGTCTCGTTACGAGCAGTACTTC. Its protein is CATTGSRYEQYF. The gene calls are TRBV10-3 and TRBJ2-7; D not resolved. V lost 10 bases and J lost 4, with 14 bases in between. Germline-derived CDR1 and CDR2 are ENHRY and SYGVKD. The CDR3 sequence is 12 residues long.

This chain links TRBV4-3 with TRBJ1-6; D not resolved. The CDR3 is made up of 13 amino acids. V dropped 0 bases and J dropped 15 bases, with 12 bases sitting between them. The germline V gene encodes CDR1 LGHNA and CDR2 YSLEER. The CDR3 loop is CASSQEAMRGLHF. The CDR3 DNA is TGCGCCAGCAGCCAAGAGGCCATGCGGGGCCTCCACTTT.

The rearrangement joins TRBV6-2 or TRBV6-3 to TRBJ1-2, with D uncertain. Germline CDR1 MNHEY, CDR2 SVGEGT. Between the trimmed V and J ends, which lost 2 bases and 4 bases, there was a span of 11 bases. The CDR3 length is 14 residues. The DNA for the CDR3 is TGTGCCAGCAGTTACGAAGGGAGGATCTATGGCTACACCTTC. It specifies CASSYEGRIYGYTF.

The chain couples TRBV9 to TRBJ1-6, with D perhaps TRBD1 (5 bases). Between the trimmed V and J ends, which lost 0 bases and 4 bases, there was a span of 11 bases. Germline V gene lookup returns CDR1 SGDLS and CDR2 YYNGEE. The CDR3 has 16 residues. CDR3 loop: CASSVGGGVYNSPLHF. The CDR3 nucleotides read TGTGCCAGCAGCGTAGGGGGGGGAGTGTATAATTCACCCCTCCACTTT.

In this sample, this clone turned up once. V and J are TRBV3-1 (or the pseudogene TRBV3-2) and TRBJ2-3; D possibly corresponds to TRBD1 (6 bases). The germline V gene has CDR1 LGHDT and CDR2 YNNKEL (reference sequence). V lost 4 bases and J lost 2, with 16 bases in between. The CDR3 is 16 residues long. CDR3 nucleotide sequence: TGTGCCAGCAGCCGTTGGGACACCAGGGACACAGATACGCAGTATTTT. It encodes CASSRWDTRDTDTQYF.

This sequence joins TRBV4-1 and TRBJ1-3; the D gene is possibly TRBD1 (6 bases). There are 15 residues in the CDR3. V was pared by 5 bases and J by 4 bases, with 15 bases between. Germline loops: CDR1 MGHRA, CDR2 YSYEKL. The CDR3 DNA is TGCGCCAGCAGCGCGGACAGAGTCAGCGGAAACACCATATATTTT. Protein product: CASSADRVSGNTIYF.

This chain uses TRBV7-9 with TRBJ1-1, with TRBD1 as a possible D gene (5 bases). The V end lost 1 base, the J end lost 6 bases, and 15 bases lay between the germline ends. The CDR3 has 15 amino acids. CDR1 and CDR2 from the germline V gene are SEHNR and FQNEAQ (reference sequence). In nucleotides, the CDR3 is TGTGCCAGCAGCTTAGATCAAGGCAGGGAGGCTGAAGCTTTCTTT. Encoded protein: CASSLDQGREAEAFF.

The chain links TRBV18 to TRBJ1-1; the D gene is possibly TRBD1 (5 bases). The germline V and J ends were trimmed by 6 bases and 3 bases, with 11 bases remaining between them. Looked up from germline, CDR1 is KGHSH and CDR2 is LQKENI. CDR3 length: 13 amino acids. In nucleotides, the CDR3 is TGTGCCAGCTCTGCCGGGACTCACACTGAAGCTTTCTTT. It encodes CASSAGTHTEAFF.

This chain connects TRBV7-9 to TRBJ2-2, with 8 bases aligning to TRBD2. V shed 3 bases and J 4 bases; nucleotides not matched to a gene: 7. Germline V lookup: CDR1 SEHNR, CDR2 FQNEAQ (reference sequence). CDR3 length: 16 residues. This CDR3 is CASSLVTGLGTGELFF. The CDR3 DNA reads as TGTGCCAGCAGCTTGGTAACGGGACTAGGCACCGGGGAGCTGTTTTTT.

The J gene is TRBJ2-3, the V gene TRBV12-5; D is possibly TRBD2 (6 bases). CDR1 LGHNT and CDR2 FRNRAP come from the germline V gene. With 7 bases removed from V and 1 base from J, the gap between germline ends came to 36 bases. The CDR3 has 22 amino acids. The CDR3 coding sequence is TGTGCTAGTGCCTTAGGGAGTAAAGTGGAGGGAGTCCGCACGCAGCGCACAGATACGCAGTATTTT. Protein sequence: CASALGSKVEGVRTQRTDTQYF.

Here the CDR3 reads CASSYLAGGYNEQFF. CDR3 nucleotide sequence: TGTGCCAGCAGTTACCTAGCGGGAGGATACAATGAGCAGTTCTTC. V is TRBV6-5 and J is TRBJ2-1; 11 nucleotides match TRBD2. CDR3 size: 15 residues. The ends lost 2 bases at V and 4 bases at J; junction bases unmatched: 1. CDR1 MNHEY and CDR2 SVGAGI come from the germline V gene.

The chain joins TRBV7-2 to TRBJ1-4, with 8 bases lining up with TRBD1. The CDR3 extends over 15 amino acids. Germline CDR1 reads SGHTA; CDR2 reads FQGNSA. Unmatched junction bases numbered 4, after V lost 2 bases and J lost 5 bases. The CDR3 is CASSLLQGGNEKLFF. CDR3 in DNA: TGTGCCAGCAGCTTACTACAGGGGGGAAATGAAAAACTGTTTTTT.

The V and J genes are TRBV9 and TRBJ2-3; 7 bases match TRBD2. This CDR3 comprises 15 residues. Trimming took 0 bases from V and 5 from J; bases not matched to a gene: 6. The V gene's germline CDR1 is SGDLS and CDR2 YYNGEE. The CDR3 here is CASSVGSGILDTQYF. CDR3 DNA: TGTGCCAGCAGCGTAGGGAGCGGGATCCTAGATACGCAGTATTTT.

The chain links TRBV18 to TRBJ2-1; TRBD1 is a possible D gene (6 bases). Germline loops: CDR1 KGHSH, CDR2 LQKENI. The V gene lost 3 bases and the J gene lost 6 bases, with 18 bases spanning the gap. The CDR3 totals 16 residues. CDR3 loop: CASSPGAQGIANEQFF. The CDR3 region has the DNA TGTGCCAGCTCACCCGGAGCGCAGGGGATTGCCAATGAGCAGTTCTTC.

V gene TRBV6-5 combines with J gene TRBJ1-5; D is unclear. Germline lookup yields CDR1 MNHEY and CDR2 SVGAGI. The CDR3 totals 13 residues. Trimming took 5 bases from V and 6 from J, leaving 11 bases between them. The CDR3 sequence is CASSPGSGQPQHF. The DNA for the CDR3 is TGTGCCAGCAGTCCGGGGTCGGGTCAGCCCCAGCATTTT.

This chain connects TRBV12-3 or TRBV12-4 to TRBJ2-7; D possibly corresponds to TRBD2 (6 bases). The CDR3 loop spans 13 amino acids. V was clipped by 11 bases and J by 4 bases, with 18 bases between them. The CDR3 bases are TGTGCCTCAGGCCACGGGGGTCCGTACGAGCAGTACTTC. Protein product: CASGHGGPYEQYF.

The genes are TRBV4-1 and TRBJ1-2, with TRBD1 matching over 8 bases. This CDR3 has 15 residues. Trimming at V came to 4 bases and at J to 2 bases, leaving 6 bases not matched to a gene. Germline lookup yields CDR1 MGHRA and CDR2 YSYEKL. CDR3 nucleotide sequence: TGCGCCAGCAGCCTTTACAGGGGGGCGAACTATGGCTACACCTTC. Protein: CASSLYRGANYGYTF.